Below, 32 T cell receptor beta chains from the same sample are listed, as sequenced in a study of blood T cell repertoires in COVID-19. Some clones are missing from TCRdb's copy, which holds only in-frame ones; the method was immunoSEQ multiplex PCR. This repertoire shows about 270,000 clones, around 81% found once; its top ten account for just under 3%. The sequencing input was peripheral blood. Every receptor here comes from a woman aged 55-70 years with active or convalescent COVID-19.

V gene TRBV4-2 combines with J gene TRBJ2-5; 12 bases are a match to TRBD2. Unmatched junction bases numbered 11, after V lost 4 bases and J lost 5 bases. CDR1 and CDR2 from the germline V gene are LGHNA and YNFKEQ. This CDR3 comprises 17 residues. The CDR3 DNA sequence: TGTGCCAGCAGCCGAATCGGACTAGCGGGGTCAGGGGAGACCCAGTACTTC. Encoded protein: CASSRIGLAGSGETQYF.

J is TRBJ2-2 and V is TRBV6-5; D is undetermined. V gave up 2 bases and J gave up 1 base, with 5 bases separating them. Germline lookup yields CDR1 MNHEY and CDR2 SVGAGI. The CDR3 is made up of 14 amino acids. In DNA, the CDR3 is TGTGCCAGCAGTTACGGCAAGAACACCGGGGAGCTGTTTTTT. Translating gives CASSYGKNTGELFF.

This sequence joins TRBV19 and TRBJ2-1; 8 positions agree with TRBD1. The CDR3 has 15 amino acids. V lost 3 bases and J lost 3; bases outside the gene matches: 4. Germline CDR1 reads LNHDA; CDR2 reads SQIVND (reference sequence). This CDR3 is CASSMQGADYNEQFF. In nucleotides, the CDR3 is TGTGCCAGTAGTATGCAGGGGGCGGACTACAATGAGCAGTTCTTC.

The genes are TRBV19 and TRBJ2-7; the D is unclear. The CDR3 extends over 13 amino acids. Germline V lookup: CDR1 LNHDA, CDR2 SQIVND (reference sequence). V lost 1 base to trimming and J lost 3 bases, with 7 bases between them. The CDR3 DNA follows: TGTGCCAGTAGTATAGGGCTAGACTACGAGCAGTACTTC. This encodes CASSIGLDYEQYF.

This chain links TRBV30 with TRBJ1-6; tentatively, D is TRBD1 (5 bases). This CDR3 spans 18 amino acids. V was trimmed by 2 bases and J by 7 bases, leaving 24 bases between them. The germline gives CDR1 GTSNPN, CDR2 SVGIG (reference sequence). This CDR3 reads CAWSFPGPYQRLNSPLHF. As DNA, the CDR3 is TGTGCCTGGAGTTTCCCAGGGCCGTATCAACGTTTAAATTCACCCCTCCACTTT.

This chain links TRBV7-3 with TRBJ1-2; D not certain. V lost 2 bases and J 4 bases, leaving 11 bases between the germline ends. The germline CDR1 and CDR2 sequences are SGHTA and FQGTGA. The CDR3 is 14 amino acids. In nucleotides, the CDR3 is TGTGCCAGCAGCTTAGGCGCAGGCTCCTATGGCTACACCTTC. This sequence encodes CASSLGAGSYGYTF.

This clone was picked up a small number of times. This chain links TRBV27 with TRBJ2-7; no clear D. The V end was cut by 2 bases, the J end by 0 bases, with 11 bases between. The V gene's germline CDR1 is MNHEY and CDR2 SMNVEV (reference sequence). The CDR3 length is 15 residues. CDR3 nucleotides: TGTGCCAGCAGTTTAAACCAGCGCTCCTCCTACGAGCAGTACTTC. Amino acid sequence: CASSLNQRSSYEQYF.

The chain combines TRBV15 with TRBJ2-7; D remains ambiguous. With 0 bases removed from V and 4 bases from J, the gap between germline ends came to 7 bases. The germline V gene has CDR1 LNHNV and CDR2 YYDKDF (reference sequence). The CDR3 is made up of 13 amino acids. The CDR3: CATSRDADYEQYF. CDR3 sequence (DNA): TGTGCCACCAGCAGAGACGCAGATTACGAGCAGTACTTC.

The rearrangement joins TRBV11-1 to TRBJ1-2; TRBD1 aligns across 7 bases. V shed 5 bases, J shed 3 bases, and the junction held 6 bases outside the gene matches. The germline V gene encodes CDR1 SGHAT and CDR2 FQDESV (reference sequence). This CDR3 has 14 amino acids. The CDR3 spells CASSPHTGDYGYTF. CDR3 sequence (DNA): TGTGCCAGCAGCCCCCATACAGGGGACTATGGCTACACCTTC.

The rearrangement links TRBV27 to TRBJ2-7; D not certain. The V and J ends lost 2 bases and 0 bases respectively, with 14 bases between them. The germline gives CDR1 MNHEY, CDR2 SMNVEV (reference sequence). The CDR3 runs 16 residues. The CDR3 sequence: CASSLTLPPSSYEQYF. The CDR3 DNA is TGTGCCAGCAGTTTAACTCTACCACCTAGCTCCTACGAGCAGTACTTC.

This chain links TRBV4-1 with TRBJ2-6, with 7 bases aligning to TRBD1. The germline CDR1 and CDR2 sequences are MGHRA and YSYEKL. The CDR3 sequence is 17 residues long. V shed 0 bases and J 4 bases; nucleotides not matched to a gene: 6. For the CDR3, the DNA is TGCGCCAGCAGCCAAGACCCGACAGGGCCCGGGGCCAACGTCCTGACTTTC. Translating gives CASSQDPTGPGANVLTF.

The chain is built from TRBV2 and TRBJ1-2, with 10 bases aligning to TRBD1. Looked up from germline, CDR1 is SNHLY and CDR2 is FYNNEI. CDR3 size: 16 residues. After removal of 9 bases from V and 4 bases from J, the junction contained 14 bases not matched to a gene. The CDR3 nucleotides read TGTGCCAGGGCGGAGGGACAGGGGACTTGGGGCTATGGCTACACCTTC. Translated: CARAEGQGTWGYGYTF.

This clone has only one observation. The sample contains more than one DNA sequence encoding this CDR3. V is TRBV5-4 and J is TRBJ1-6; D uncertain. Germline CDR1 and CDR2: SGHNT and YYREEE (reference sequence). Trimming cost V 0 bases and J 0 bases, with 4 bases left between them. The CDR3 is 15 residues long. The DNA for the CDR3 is TGTGCCAGCAGCTTGGATAGCTCCTATAATTCACCCCTCCACTTT. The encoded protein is CASSLDSSYNSPLHF.

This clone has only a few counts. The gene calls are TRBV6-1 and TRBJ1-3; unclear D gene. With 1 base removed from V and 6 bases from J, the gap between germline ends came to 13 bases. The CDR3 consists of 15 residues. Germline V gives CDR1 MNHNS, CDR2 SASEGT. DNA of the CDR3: TGTGCCAGCAGTGAAGGCTCGGTCGGTGTAAACACCATATATTTT. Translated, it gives CASSEGSVGVNTIYF.

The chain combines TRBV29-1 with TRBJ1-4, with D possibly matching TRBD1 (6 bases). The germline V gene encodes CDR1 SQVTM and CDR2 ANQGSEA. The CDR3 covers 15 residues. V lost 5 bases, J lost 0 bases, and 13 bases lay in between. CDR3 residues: CSVSPGAATNEKLFF. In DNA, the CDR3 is TGCAGCGTTTCCCCAGGGGCTGCAACTAATGAAAAACTGTTTTTT.

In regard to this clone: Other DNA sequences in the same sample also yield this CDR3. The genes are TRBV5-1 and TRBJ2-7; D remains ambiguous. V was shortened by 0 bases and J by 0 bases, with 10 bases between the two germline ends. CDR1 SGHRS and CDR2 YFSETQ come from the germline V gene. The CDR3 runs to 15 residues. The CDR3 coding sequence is TGCGCCAGCAGCTTGGGGCAGACAAGCTCCTACGAGCAGTACTTC. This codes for CASSLGQTSSYEQYF.

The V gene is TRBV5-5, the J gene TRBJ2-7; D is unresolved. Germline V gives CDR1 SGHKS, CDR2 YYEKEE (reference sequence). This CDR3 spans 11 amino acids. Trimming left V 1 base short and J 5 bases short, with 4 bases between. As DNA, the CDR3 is TGTGCCAGCAGCTTGTATAACGAGCAGTACTTC. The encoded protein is CASSLYNEQYF. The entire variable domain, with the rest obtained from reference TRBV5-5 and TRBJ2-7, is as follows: DAGVTQSPTHLIKTRGQQVTLRCSPISGHKSVSWYQQVLGQGPQFIFQYYEKEERGRGNFPDRFSARQFPNYSSELNVNALLLGDSALYLCASSLYNEQYFGPGTRLTVT.

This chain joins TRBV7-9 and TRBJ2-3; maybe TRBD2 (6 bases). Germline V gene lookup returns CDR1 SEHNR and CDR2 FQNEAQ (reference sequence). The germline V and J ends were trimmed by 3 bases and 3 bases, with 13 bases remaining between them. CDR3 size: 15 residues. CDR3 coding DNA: TGTGCCAGCAGCTTTCCGGGACTCCCTACAGATACGCAGTATTTT. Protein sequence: CASSFPGLPTDTQYF.

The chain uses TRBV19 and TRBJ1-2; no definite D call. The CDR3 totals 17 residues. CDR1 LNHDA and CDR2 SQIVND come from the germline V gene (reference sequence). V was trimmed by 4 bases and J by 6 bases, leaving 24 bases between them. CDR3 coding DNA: TGTGCCAGTAGTACTCCCAGGATTCCAAGCCCGCAAGATGGCTACACCTTC. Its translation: CASSTPRIPSPQDGYTF.

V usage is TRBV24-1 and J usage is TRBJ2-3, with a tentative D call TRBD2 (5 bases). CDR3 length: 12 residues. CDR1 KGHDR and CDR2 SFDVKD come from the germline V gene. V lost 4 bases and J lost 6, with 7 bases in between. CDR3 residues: CATSDPGDTQYF. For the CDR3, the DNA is TGTGCCACCAGTGACCCGGGGGATACGCAGTATTTT.

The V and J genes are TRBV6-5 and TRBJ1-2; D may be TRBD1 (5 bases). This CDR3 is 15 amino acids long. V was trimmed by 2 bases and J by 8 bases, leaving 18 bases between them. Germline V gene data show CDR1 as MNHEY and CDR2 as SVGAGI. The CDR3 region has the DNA TGTGCCAGCAGTTACCCTTCTGGAGGGACTTACGGCTACACCTTC. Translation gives CASSYPSGGTYGYTF.

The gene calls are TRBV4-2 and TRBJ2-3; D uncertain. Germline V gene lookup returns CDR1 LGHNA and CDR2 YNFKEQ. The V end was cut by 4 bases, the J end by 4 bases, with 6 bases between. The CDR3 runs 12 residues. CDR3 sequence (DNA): TGTGCCAGCAGCCTCCCGTCAGATACGCAGTATTTT. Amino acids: CASSLPSDTQYF.

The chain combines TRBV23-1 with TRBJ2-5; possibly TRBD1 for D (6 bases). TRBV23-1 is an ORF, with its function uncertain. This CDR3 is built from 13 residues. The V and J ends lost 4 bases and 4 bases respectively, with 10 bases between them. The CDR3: CASSPQGRETQYF. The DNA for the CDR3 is TGCGCCAGCAGTCCACAGGGCCGAGAGACCCAGTACTTC.

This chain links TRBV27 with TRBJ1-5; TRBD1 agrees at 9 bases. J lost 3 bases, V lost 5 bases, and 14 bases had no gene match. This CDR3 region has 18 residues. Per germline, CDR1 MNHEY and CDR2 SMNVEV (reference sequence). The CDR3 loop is CASSLLRPGQGNNQPQHF. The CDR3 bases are TGTGCCAGCAGTCTCCTTCGTCCGGGACAGGGTAACAATCAGCCCCAGCATTTT.

CDR3 sequence reads: CASSRGQGIGYTF. The CDR3 DNA is TGTGCCAGCAGCCGGGGACAGGGGATTGGCTACACCTTC. The chain recombines TRBV7-6 with TRBJ1-2; TRBD1 aligns across 10 bases. Trimming at V came to 5 bases and at J to 7 bases, leaving 4 bases not matched to a gene. The germline V gene has CDR1 SGHVS and CDR2 FNYEAQ. This CDR3 is built from 13 residues.

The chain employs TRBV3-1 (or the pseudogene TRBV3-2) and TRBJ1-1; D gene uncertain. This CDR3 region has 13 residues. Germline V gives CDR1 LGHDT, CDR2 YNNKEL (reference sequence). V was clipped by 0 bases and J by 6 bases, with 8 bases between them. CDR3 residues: CASSQDVGPEAFF. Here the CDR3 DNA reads TGTGCCAGCAGCCAAGACGTTGGCCCTGAAGCTTTCTTT.

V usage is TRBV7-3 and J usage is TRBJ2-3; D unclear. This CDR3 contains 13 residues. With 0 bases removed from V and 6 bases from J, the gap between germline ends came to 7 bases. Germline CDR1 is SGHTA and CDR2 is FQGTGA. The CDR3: CASSLTRVDTQYF. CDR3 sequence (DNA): TGTGCCAGCAGCTTAACTCGGGTGGATACGCAGTATTTT.

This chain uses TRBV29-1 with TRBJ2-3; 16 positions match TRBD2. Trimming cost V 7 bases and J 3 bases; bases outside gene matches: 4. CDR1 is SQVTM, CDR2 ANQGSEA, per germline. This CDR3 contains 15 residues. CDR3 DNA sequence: TGCAGCGCAGCGGGACTAGCGGGGGGGACAGATACGCAGTATTTT. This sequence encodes CSAAGLAGGTDTQYF.

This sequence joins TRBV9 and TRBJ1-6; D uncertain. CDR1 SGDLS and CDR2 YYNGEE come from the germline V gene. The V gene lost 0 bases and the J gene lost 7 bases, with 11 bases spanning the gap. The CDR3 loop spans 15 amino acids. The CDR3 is CASSVAGQINSPLHF. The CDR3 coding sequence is TGTGCCAGCAGCGTAGCTGGGCAGATAAATTCACCCCTCCACTTT.

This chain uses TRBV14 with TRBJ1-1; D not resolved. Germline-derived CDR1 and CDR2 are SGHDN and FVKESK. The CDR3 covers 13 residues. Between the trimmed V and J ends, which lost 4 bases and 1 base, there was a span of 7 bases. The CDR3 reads CASSRGWNTEAFF. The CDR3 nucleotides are TGTGCCAGCAGCCGAGGTTGGAACACTGAAGCTTTCTTT.

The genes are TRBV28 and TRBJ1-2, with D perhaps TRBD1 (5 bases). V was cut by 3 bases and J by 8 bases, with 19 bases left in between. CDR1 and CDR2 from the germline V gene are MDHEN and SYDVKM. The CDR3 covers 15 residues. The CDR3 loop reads CASSFMGGRVEGYTF. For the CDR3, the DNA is TGTGCCAGCAGTTTCATGGGGGGGAGGGTCGAAGGCTACACCTTC.

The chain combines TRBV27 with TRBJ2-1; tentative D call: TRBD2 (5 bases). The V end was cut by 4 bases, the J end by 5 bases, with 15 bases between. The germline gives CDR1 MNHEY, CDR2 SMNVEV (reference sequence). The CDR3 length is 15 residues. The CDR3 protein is CASSSPGAVDNEQFF. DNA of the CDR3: TGTGCCAGCAGTTCCCCCGGAGCGGTCGACAATGAGCAGTTCTTC.